The 3 T cell receptor beta chains presented below share a single source sample, sequenced in a study of shared clonotypes between healthy human individuals. Here immunoSEQ multiplex PCR was the method, and the copy in TCRdb shows in-frame clones only, minus some. The top ten clones hold 1.5% of a sample with nearly 1,000,000 clones, about three quarters of them seen once. The sequenced sample consisted of memory CD4+ T cells sorted from blood. Subset described: CD45RA-negative fraction. Receptor source: a man between 18 and 29 years old in good health.

V usage is TRBV7-9 and J usage is TRBJ2-2; D may be TRBD1 or TRBD2 (7 bases each). Germline V CDR1 and CDR2: SEHNR, FQNEAQ (reference sequence). V lost 1 base to trimming and J lost 3 bases, with 12 bases between them. The CDR3 is made up of 16 amino acids. CDR3 in DNA: TGTGCCAGCAGCTTAGAAGCGGGACAGCACACCGGGGAGCTGTTTTTT. It translates to CASSLEAGQHTGELFF.

The sample holds a few counts of this clone. This chain connects TRBV6-1 to TRBJ2-7; D unclear. Trimming pared 2 bases from V and 2 bases from J, leaving 13 bases between. From germline, CDR1 is MNHNS and CDR2 SASEGT. The CDR3 length is 15 residues. This CDR3 reads CASSESGNGPYEQYF. The CDR3 DNA follows: TGTGCCAGCAGTGAAAGTGGGAACGGTCCCTACGAGCAGTACTTC.

As to this clone: The sample carries other DNA sequences with the same CDR3. The CDR3 nucleotides read TGTGCCAGCAGCTTAGTGGACTATGGCTACACCTTC. Its protein product is CASSLVDYGYTF. The chain is built from TRBV7-9 and TRBJ1-2; D ambiguous. V lost 1 base to trimming and J lost 3 bases, with 3 bases between them. The CDR3 sequence is 12 residues long. The V gene's germline CDR1 is SEHNR and CDR2 FQNEAQ (reference sequence). Combining the CDR3 with reference TRBV7-9 and TRBJ1-2 gives the whole variable domain DTGVSQNPRHKITKRGQNVTFRCDPISEHNRLYWYRQTLGQGPEFLTYFQNEAQLEKSRLLSDRFSAERPKGSFSTLEIQRTEQGDSAMYLCASSLVDYGYTFGSGTRLTVV.